This TCR beta chain stems from a study of shared clonotypes between healthy human individuals. Findings and caveats of the study: As a rule, naive subsets had a larger estimated richness than memory subsets.

This clone has a handful of counts. Its antigen is still unknown. V was shortened by 5 bases and J by 7 bases, with 11 bases between the two germline ends. The CDR3 is made up of 12 amino acids. Germline-derived CDR1 and CDR2 are MNHEY and SMNVEV (reference sequence). Splitting of CD4+ cells produced CD45RA+ naive and CD45RA-negative memory subsets. Produced via immunoSEQ multiplex PCR; TCRdb's table is partial and in-frame only. Here the sample spans over 850,000 clones, approximately 80% being singletons. Specimen: memory CD4+ T cells from PBMCs. Subset here: CD45RA-negative fraction. The source of this sequence is a man between 18 and 29 years old in good health. Some clones in this sample may be carry-over from other donors' samples. The genes are TRBV27 and TRBJ1-2; D gene unclear. CDR3 protein: CASSTQGLGYTF. The CDR3 nucleotides read TGTGCCAGCAGTACCCAAGGTCTTGGCTACACCTTC.